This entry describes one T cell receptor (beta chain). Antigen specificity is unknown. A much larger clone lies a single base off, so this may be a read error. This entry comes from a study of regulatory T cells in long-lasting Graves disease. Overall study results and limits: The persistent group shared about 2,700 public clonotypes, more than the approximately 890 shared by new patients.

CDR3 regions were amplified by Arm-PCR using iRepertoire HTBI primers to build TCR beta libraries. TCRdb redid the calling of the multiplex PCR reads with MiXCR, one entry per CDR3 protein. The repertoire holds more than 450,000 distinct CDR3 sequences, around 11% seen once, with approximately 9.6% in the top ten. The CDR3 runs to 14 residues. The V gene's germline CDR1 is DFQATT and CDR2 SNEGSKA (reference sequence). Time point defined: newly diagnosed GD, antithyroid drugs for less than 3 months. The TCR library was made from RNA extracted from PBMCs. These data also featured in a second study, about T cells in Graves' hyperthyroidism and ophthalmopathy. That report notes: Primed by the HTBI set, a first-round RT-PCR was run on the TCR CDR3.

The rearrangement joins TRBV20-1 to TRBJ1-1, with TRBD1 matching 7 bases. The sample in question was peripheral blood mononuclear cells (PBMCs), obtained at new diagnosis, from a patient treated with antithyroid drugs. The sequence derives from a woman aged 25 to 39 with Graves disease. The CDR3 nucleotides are TGCAGTGCTAGAGATCCAGGGGGTGGGACTGAAGGTTTCTTT. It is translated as CSARDPGGGTEGFF.